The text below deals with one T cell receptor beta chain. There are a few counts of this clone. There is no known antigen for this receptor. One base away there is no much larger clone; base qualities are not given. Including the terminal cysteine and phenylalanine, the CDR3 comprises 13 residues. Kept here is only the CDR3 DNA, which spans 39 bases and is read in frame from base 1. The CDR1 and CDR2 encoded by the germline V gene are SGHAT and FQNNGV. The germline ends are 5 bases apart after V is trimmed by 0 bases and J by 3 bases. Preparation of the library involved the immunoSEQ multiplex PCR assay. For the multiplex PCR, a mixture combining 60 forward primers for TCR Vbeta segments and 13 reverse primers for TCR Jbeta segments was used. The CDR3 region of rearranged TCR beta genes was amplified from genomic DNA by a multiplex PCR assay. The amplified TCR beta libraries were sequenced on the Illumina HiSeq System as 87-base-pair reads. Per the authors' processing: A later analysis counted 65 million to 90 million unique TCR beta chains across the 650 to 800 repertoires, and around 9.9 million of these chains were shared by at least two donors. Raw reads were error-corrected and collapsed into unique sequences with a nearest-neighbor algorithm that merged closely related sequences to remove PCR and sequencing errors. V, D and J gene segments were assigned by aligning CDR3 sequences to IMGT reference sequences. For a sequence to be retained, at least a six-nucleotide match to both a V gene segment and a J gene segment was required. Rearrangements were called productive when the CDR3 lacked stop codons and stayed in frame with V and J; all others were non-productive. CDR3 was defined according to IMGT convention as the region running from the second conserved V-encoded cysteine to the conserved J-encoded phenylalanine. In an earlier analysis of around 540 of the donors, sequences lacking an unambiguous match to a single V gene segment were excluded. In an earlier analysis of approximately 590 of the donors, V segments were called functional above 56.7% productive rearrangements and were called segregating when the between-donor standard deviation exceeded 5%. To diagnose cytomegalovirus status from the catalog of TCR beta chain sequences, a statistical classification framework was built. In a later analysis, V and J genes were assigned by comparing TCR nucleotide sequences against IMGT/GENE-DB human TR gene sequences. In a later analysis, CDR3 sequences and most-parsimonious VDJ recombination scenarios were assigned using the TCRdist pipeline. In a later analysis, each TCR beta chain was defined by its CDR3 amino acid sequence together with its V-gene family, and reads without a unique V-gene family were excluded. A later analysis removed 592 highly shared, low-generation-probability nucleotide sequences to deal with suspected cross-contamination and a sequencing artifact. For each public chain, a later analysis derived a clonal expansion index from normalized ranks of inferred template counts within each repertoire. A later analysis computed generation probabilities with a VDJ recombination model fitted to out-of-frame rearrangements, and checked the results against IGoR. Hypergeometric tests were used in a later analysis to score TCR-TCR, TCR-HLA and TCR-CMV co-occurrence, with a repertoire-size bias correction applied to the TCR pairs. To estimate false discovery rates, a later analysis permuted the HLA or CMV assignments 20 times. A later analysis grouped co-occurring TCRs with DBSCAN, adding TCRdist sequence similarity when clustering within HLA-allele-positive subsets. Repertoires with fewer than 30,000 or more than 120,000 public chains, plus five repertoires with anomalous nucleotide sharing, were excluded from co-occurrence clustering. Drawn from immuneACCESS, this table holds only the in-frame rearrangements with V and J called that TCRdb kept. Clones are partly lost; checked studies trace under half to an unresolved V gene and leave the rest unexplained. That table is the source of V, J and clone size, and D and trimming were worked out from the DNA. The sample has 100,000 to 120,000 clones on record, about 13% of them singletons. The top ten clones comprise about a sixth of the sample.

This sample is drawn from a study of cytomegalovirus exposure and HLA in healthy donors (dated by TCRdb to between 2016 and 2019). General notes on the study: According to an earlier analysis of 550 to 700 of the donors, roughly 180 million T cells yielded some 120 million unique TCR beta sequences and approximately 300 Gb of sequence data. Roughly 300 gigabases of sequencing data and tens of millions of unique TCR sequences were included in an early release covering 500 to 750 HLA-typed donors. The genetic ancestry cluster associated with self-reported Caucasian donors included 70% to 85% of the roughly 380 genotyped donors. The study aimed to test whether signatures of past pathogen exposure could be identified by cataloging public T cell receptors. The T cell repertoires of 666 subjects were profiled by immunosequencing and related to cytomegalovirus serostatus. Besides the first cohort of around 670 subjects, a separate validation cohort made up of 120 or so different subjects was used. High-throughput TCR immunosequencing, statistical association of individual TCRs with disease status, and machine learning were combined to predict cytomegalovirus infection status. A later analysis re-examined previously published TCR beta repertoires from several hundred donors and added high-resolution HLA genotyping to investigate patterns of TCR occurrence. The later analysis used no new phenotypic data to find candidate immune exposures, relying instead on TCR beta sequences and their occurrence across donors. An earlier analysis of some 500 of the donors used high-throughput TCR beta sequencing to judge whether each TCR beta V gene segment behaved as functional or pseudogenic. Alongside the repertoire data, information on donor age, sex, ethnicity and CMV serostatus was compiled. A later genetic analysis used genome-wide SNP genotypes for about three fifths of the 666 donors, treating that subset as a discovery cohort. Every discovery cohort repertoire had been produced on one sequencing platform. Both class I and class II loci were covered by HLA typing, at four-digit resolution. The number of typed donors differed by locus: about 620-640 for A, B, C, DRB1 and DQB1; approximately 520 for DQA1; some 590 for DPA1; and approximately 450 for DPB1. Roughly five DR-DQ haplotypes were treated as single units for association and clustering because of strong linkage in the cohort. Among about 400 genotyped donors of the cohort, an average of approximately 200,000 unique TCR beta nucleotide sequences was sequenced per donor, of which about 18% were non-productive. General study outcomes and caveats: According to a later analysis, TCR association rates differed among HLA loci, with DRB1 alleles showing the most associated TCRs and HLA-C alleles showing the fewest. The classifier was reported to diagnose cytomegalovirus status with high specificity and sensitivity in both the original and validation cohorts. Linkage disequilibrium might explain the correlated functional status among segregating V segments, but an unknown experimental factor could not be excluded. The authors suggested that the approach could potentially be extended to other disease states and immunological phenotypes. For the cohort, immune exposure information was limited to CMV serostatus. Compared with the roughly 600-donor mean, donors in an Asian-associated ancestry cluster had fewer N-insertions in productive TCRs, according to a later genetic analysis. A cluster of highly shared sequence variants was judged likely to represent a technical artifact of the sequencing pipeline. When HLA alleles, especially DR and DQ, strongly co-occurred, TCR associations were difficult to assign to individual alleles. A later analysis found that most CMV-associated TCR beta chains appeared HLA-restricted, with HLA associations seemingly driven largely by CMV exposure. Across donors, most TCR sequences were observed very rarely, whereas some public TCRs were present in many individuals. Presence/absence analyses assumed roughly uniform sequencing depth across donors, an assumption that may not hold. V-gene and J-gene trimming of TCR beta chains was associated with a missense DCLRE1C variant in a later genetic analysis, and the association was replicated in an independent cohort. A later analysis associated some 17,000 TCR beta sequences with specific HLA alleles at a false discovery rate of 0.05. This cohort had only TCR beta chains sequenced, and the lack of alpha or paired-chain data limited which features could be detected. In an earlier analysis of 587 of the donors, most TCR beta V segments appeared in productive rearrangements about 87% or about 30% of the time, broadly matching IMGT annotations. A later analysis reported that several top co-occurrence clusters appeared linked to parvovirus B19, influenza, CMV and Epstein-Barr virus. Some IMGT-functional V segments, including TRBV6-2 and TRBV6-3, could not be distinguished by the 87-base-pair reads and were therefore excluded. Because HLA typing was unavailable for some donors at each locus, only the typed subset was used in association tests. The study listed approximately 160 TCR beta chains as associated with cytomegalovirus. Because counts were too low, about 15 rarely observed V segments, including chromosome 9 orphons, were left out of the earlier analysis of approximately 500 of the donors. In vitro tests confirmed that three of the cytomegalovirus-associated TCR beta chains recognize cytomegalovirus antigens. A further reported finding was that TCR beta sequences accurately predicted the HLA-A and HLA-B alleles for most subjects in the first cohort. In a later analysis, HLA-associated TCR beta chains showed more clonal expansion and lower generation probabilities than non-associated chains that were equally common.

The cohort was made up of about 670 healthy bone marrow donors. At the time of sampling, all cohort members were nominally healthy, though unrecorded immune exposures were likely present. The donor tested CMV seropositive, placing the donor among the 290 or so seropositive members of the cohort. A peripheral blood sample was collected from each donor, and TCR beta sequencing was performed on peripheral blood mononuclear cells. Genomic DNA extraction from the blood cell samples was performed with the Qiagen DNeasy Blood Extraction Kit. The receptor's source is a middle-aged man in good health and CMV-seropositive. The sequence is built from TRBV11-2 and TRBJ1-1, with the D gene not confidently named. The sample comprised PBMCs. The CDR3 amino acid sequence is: CASSLDLYTEAFF. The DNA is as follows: TGTGCCAGCAGCTTAGATCTCTACACTGAAGCTTTCTTT.